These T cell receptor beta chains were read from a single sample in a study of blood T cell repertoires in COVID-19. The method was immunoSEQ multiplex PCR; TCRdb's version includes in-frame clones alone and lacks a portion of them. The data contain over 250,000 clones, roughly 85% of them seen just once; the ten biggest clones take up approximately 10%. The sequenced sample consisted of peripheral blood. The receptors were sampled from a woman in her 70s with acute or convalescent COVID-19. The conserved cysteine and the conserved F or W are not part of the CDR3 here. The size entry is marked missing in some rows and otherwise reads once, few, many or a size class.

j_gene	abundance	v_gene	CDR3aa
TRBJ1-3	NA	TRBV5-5	ASSVATLSGNTIY
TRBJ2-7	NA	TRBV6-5	ASSNRDEQY
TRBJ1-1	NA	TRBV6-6	ASSYDTYTEAF
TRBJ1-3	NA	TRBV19	ASSTSQGVLSGNTIY
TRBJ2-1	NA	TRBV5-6	ASSPGAGGYNEQF
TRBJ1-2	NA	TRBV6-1	ASSDEAYGYT
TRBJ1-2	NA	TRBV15	ATSPAGDPRGYT
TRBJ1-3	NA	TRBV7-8	ASIGLTGGRNTIY
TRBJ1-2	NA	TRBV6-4	ASSEHWGRRDGYT
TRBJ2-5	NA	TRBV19	ASSRTGVETQY
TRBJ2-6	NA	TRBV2	ASSRLTSGANVLT
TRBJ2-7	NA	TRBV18	ASSPGQATYEQY
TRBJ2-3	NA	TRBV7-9	ASSPPAGGTDTQY
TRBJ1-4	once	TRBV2	ASREMTGPNEKLF
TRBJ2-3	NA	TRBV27	ASSLSAGGLADTQY
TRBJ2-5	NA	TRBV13	ASSLLTSGVTQY
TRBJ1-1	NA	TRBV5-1	ASSLGLQNTEAF
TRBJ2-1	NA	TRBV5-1	ASSLGQAFNEQF
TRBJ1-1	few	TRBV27	ASSLSRNTEAF
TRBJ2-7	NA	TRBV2	ASTPTGTSYEQY
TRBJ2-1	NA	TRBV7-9	ASIERSGTHNEQF
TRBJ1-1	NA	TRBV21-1	ASSRHRDRAF
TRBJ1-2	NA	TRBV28	ASSSTGLDGYT
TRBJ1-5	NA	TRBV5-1	ASSLWGGPNQPQH
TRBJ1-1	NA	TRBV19	ASSIEAQGALWTEAF
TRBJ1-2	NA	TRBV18	ASSQAGYGYT
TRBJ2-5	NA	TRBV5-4	ASSFRLAGDETQY
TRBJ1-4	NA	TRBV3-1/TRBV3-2	ASSPGQGANEKLF
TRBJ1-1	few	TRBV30	AWSGGARAAF
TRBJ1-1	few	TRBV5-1	ASSLYGSGTEAF
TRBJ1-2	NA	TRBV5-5	ASSLIHKGSMRYT
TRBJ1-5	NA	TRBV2	ASRDQGQPQH
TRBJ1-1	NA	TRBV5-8	ASSLTGGAAF
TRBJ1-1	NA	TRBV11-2	ASSLVHPRTEAF
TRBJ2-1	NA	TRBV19	ASSGQGSSYNEQF
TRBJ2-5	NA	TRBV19	ASRRLVWPPETQY
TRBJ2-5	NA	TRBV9	ASSVASGGGQETQY
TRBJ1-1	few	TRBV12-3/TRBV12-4	ASSKGGPAF
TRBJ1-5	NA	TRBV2	ASSASGDQPQH
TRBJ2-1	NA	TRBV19	ASKQDSSYNEQF
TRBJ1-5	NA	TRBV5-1	PSSLGGVENQPQH
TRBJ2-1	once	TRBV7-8	ASLGALGNEQF
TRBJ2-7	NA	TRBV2	ASSEAPRGREERY
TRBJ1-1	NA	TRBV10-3	AISSNRGMNTEAF
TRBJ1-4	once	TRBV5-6	ASSLEKGRIRTRSEKLF
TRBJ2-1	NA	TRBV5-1	ASSLSDRDLNEQF
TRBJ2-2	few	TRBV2	ASSERQYTGELF
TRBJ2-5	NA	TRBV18	ASAGGTGETQY
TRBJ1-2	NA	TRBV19	ASSPMGGGYGYT
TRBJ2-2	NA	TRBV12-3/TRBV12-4	ASSLGAGELF
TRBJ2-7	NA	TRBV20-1	SVGTRNEQY
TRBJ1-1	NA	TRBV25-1	ASSALSRTEAF
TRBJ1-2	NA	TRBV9	ASSPRGDSNYGYT
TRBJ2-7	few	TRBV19	ASSSAGGLSYEQY
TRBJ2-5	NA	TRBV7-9	ASSPASEKETQY
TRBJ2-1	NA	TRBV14	ASGSWTGLGNEQF
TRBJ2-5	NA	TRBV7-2	ASSLTSGPQETQY
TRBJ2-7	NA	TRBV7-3	ASSLKYGGLDYEQY
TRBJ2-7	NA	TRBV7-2	ASSFYLGGQGNNEQY